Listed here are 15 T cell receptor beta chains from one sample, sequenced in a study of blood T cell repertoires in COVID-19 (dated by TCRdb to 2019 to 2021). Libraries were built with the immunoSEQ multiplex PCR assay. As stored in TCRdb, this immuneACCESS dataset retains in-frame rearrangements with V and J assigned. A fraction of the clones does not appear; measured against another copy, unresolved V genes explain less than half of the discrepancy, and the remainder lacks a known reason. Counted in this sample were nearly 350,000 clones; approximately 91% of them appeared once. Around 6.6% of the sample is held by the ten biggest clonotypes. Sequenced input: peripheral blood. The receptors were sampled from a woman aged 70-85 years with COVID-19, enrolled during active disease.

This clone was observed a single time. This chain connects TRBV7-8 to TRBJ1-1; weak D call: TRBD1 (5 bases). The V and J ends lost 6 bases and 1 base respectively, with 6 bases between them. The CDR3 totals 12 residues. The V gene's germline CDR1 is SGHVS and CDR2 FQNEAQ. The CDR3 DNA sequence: TGTGCCAGCAGAGGGGAGAACACTGAAGCTTTCTTT. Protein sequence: CASRGENTEAFF.

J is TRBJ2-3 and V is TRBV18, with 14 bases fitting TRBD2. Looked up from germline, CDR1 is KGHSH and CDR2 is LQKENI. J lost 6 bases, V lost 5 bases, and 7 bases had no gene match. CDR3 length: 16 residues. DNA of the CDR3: TGTGCCAGCTCATCGGGACTAGCGGGGGCCGGGGATACGCAGTATTTT. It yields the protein CASSSGLAGAGDTQYF. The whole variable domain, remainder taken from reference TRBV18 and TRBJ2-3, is NAGVMQNPRHLVRRRGQEARLRCSPMKGHSHVYWYRQLPEEGLKFMVYLQKENIIDESGMPKERFSAEFPKEGPSILRIQQVVRGDSAAYFCASSSGLAGAGDTQYFGPGTRLTVL.

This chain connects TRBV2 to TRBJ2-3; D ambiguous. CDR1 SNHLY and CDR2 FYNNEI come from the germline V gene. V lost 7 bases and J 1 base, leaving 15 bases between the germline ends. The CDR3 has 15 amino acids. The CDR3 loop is CASTQSSPGTDTQYF. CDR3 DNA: TGTGCCAGCACTCAGTCCAGTCCTGGCACAGATACGCAGTATTTT.

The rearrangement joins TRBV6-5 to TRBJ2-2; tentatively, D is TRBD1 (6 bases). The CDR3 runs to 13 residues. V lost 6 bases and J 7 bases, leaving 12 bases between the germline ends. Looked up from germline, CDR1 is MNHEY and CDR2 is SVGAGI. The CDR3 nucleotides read TGTGCCAGCAGCGCACAGGGTGGCGGGGAGCTGTTTTTT. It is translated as CASSAQGGGELFF.

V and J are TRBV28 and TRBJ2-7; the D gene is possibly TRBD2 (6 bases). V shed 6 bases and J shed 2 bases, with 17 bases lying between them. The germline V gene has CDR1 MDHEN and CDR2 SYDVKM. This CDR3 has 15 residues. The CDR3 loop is CASSSSWGGPYEQYF. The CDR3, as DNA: TGTGCCAGCAGCTCCTCGTGGGGAGGCCCCTACGAGCAGTACTTC.

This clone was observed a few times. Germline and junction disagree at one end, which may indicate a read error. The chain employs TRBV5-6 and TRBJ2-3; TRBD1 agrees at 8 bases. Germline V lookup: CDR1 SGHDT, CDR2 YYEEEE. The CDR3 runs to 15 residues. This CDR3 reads CASSLGTGVTDTQYF. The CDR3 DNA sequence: TGTGCCAGCAGTTTGGGGACAGGAGTCACAGATACGCAGTATTTT.

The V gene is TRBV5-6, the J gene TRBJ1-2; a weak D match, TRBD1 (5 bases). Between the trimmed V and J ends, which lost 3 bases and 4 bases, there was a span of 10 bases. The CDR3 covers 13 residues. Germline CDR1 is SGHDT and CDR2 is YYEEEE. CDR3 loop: CASSSRAAYGYTF. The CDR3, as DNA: TGTGCCAGCAGCTCCAGGGCCGCCTATGGCTACACCTTC.

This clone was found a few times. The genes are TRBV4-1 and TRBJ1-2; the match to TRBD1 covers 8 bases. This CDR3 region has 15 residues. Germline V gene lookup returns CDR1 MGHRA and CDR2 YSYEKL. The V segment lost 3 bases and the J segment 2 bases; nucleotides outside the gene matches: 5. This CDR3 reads CASSHTGGRNYGYTF. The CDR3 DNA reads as TGCGCCAGCAGCCACACAGGGGGTAGAAACTATGGCTACACCTTC.

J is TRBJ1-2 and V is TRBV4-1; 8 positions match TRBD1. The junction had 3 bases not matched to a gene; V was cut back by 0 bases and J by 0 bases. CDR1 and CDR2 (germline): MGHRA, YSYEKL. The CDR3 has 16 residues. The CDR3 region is CASSQDRGLANYGYTF. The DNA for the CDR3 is TGCGCCAGCAGCCAAGACAGGGGGCTAGCTAACTATGGCTACACCTTC.

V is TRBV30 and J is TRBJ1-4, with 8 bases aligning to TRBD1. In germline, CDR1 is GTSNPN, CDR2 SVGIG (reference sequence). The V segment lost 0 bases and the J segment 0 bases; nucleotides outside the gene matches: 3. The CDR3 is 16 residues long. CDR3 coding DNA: TGTGCCTGGAGTGTTAACAGGGGGTCAACTAATGAAAAACTGTTTTTT. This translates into CAWSVNRGSTNEKLFF.

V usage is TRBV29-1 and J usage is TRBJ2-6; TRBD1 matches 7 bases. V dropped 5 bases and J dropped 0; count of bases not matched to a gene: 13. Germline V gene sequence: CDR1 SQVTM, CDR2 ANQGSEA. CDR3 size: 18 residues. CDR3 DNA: TGCAGCGTTAAGATACTTATCCGGACAGGCTCTGGGGCCAACGTCCTGACTTTC. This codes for CSVKILIRTGSGANVLTF.

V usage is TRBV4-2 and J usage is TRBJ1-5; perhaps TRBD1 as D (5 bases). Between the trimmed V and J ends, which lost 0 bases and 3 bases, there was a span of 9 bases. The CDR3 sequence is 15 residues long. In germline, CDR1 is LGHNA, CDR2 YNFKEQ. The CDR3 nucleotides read TGTGCCAGCAGCCAAGAATCGGGGGTCAATCAGCCCCAGCATTTT. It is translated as CASSQESGVNQPQHF.

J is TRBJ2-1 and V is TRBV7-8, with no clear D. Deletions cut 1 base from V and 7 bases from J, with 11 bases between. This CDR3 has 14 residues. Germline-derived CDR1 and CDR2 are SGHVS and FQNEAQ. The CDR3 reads CASSLDSMENEQFF. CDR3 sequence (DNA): TGTGCCAGCAGCTTAGATAGTATGGAGAATGAGCAGTTCTTC.

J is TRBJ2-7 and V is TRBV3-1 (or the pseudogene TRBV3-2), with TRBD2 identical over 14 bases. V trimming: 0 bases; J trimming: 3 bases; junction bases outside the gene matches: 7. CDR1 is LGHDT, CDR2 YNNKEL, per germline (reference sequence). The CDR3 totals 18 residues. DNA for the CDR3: TGTGCCAGCAGCCAAGATCCCCAAGGACTAGCGGGGGGCTACGAGCAGTACTTC. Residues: CASSQDPQGLAGGYEQYF.

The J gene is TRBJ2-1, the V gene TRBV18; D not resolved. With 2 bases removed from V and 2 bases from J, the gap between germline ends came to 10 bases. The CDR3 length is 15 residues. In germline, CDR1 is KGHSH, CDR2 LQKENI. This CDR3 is CASSPSSQAYNEQFF. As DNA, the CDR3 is TGTGCCAGCTCACCATCGAGTCAGGCCTACAATGAGCAGTTCTTC.